Presented here are 9 T cell receptor beta chains from one specimen sequenced in a study of blood T cell repertoires in COVID-19. Sequenced by immunoSEQ multiplex PCR; TCRdb stores in-frame clones only, minus some. The data hold about 250,000 clones, with 70% to 90% observed a single time. The sequenced sample consisted of peripheral blood. Receptors originate from a man younger than 35 with active or convalescent COVID-19.

This clone was detected only a few times. The rearrangement uses TRBV5-1 and TRBJ2-3, with 7 nucleotides matching TRBD1. The length of the CDR3 is 15 residues. J lost 4 bases, V lost 5 bases, and 10 bases had no gene match. The germline gives CDR1 SGHRS, CDR2 YFSETQ. In nucleotides, the CDR3 is TGCGCCAGCAGGGCTACAGGGGTGATTTCAGATACGCAGTATTTT. Its protein product is CASRATGVISDTQYF.

V usage is TRBV30 and J usage is TRBJ2-1, with 12 bases aligning to TRBD2. CDR3 length: 15 amino acids. The V gene end was trimmed by 7 bases and the J gene end by 9 bases; junction bases not matched to a gene: 13. The germline V gene encodes CDR1 GTSNPN and CDR2 SVGIG (reference sequence). Written as DNA, the CDR3 is TGTGCCTTCCTAGCGGGAGGGCGGTTTGCAGGTGAGCAGTTCTTC. It yields the protein CAFLAGGRFAGEQFF.

V gene TRBV28 combines with J gene TRBJ1-1, with D hard to call. Germline assignment: CDR1 MDHEN and CDR2 SYDVKM. This CDR3 comprises 12 residues. V shed 7 bases and J shed 4 bases, with 10 bases lying between them. The CDR3 bases are TGTGCCAGCACGGGTTCGGGCACTGAAGCTTTCTTT. This sequence encodes CASTGSGTEAFF.

The chain employs TRBV9 and TRBJ2-7, with 12 bases lining up with TRBD1. Unmatched junction bases numbered 7, after V lost 4 bases and J lost 5 bases. Per germline, CDR1 SGDLS and CDR2 YYNGEE. This CDR3 is built from 15 residues. The CDR3 coding sequence is TGTGCCAGCAGCCCCCCGGGGACAGGGGGCAACGAGCAGTACTTC. Translation: CASSPPGTGGNEQYF.

CDR3 DNA sequence: TGTGCCAGTAGTAACGGACTAGCGGGAGGAGATACGCAGTATTTT. This codes for CASSNGLAGGDTQYF. The chain combines TRBV19 with TRBJ2-3; 14 nucleotides match TRBD2. This CDR3 region has 15 residues. Germline CDR1 is LNHDA and CDR2 is SQIVND (reference sequence). The trim removed 4 bases at V and 5 bases at J, leaving 2 bases unmatched.

This chain joins TRBV28 and TRBJ2-7; 8 positions match TRBD1. Per the germline V gene, CDR1 is MDHEN and CDR2 is SYDVKM. The CDR3 runs to 14 residues. Trimming removed 3 bases from V and 0 bases from J; junction bases left unmatched: 1. CDR3 amino acids: CASSLTGVSYEQYF. The DNA for the CDR3 is TGTGCCAGCAGTTTGACAGGGGTCTCCTACGAGCAGTACTTC.

The genes are TRBV7-7 and TRBJ2-7; the D gene is possibly TRBD1 (5 bases). Trimming took 5 bases from V and 5 from J, leaving 16 bases between them. This CDR3 comprises 14 residues. Germline assignment: CDR1 SSHAT and CDR2 FNYEAQ (reference sequence). CDR3 amino acids: CASSPQSGFHEQYF. The CDR3 DNA reads as TGTGCCAGCAGCCCCCAATCAGGGTTCCACGAGCAGTACTTC.

Only one count was recorded for this clone. The chain carries TRBV10-3 and TRBJ2-7, with a tentative D call TRBD2 (5 bases). V was pared by 7 bases and J by 2 bases, with 12 bases between. CDR3 length: 13 residues. CDR1 is ENHRY and CDR2 is SYGVKD in the germline V gene. The CDR3 coding sequence is TGTGCCATCACCCCCGGGATCGCCTACGAGCAGTACTTC. Residues: CAITPGIAYEQYF.

The V and J genes are TRBV27 and TRBJ1-2; 9 bases are a match to TRBD1. Trimming removed 8 bases from V and 3 bases from J; junction bases left unmatched: 4. The CDR3 runs to 13 residues. Germline CDR1 and CDR2: MNHEY and SMNVEV (reference sequence). The CDR3 region is CASGDRAYYGYTF. DNA of the CDR3: TGTGCCAGCGGGGACAGGGCTTACTATGGCTACACCTTC.